A selection of T cell receptor beta chains follows, all from one sample in a study of shared clonotypes between healthy human individuals. Sequencing used immunoSEQ multiplex PCR; TCRdb keeps in-frame clones, though not all of them. This sample has hundreds of thousands of clones; less than 98% occur once, and the top ten carry about 0.057%. Sequencing was carried out using naive CD4+ T cells sorted from blood. The source is a woman aged 25 to 39 in good health. Each CDR3 is given without its conserved first and last residue. Each record gives: J gene, V gene, clone size, CDR3 protein. Expanded clones are given a class, and other clones once, few, many or no size at all.

>NA|TRBV30|NA
AWSVLAGPYEQY
>TRBJ2-4|TRBV5-4|NA
ASSFDPPQVAKNIQY
>TRBJ1-1|TRBV2|NA
ASRTRGEAF
>TRBJ2-3|TRBV6-5|NA
ASSYSVGGADTQY
>TRBJ2-7|TRBV28|NA
ASSISYEQY
>TRBJ2-2|TRBV9|NA
ASSVGSPNTGELF
>TRBJ2-4|TRBV7-9|NA
ASSALFPQNIQY
>TRBJ2-3|TRBV6-1|NA
ASSATGPSTDTQY
>TRBJ1-1|TRBV6-5|NA
ASGTNIRNTEAF
>TRBJ2-1|TRBV7-8|NA
ASTQHRGSSYNEQF
>TRBJ1-4|TRBV5-1|NA
ASSLLGQNEKLF
>TRBJ2-5|TRBV7-9|NA
ASSKLAEGETQY
>NA|TRBV27|once
ASRFGTAYEQY
>TRBJ2-1|TRBV2|NA
ASSGNSGRVVHEQF
>TRBJ2-7|TRBV4-1|NA
ASSSIGTGSYEQY
>TRBJ2-3|TRBV7-2|NA
ASRYYNTGTDTQY
>TRBJ2-5|TRBV18|NA
ASSATGVRETQY
>TRBJ2-7|TRBV6-6|NA
ASTGQSGYEQY
>NA|TRBV6-1|NA
ASGSQGSYEQY
>TRBJ2-7|TRBV5-1|NA
ASSTVRDTTYEQY
>TRBJ2-3|TRBV25-1|NA
ASSKATSGTVGADTQY
>TRBJ1-2|TRBV19|NA
ASSLPGQATYGYT
>TRBJ2-5|TRBV18|NA
ASLGQETQY
>TRBJ2-7|TRBV27|NA
ASSFPQGNYEQY
>TRBJ2-1|TRBV27|NA
ASTPRARNNEQF
>TRBJ1-4|TRBV14|NA
ASSKTGATNEKLF
>TRBJ2-7|TRBV6-6|NA
ASIGRASGSDEQY
>TRBJ2-2|TRBV11-2|NA
ASSLVEKEAANTGELF
>TRBJ2-1|TRBV6-5|once
ASSLEGLALDEQF
>TRBJ2-2|TRBV7-8|NA
ASSLAARGLAGETGELF
>TRBJ2-1|TRBV18|NA
ASSKGLAGYNEQF
>TRBJ1-1|TRBV5-1|NA
ASSLDRGGTEAF
>TRBJ2-5|TRBV7-9|NA
ASSRLMGLAGGTQY
>TRBJ1-1|TRBV13|NA
ASSSLGPSGNTEAF
>TRBJ2-5|TRBV7-9|NA
ASRLDTGQLEKTQY
>TRBJ1-1|TRBV27|NA
ASSLPSRTEAF
>TRBJ1-1|TRBV5-1|NA
ASSLDGNMNTEAF
>TRBJ2-3|TRBV7-2|NA
ASSRRLAGVVDTQY
>TRBJ2-1|TRBV28|NA
ASSLGGWREAQRWNEQF
>TRBJ2-7|TRBV6-6|NA
ASSYQDWSSYEQY
>TRBJ1-2|TRBV9|NA
ASSVEGRYGYT
>TRBJ2-5|TRBV6-6|NA
ASSFKVETQY
>TRBJ2-3|TRBV7-8|NA
ASSLAGLAGSSDTQY
>TRBJ2-7|TRBV5-1|NA
ASNITSGRAGAYEQY
>TRBJ2-3|TRBV29-1|once
SVEARLSGARGY